This entry lists 23 T cell receptor beta chains sequenced from one sample in a study of T cell responses to AZD1222 COVID-19 vaccine. Some clones are missing from TCRdb's copy, which holds only in-frame ones; the method was immunoSEQ multiplex PCR. The data show about 120,000 clones, approximately 88% seen once. Sequenced here: peripheral blood, sampled on day 0 of MenACWY control vaccination. Every receptor here comes from an adult in good health.

The CDR3 loop reads CASSPGLSYLGNTIYF. CDR3 DNA sequence: TGCGCCAGCAGCCCGGGGTTGTCGTATCTTGGAAACACCATATATTTT. The genes are TRBV5-1 and TRBJ1-3; unclear D gene. The V end was cut by 4 bases, the J end by 3 bases, with 17 bases between. Germline CDR1 is SGHRS and CDR2 is YFSETQ. The CDR3 is made up of 16 amino acids.

The chain is built from TRBV5-4 and TRBJ1-1; TRBD1 might be the D (6 bases). V was trimmed by 2 bases and J by 6 bases, leaving 14 bases between them. This CDR3 comprises 14 residues. CDR1 is SGHNT, CDR2 YYREEE, per germline (reference sequence). The CDR3 loop is CASSLTGLGAEAFF. The CDR3 region has the DNA TGTGCCAGCAGCTTAACAGGGCTCGGGGCTGAAGCTTTCTTT.

The CDR3: CASTPQGASYNEQFF. Here the CDR3 DNA reads TGTGCCAGCACCCCGCAGGGTGCATCCTACAATGAGCAGTTCTTC. The chain recombines TRBV5-4 with TRBJ2-1; weak D call: TRBD1 (5 bases). Germline V gene data show CDR1 as SGHNT and CDR2 as YYREEE (reference sequence). Between the trimmed V and J ends, which lost 6 bases and 1 base, there was a span of 14 bases. The CDR3 contains 15 residues.

This sequence joins TRBV20-1 and TRBJ2-7; D may be TRBD1 or TRBD2 (5 bases each). The CDR3 totals 11 residues. Trimming removed 6 bases at V and 6 bases at J, with 12 bases between. Germline CDR1 DFQATT, CDR2 SNEGSKA (reference sequence). CDR3 sequence reads: CSADRDLEQYF. CDR3 coding DNA: TGCAGTGCCGACCGGGACCTCGAGCAGTACTTC.

The chain is built from TRBV9 and TRBJ1-4; D gene unclear. The CDR3 runs to 14 residues. CDR1 is SGDLS, CDR2 YYNGEE, per germline. V lost 4 bases and J lost 7, with 14 bases in between. CDR3 bases: TGTGCCAGCAGCCCTGGAGGAGTTAGTGAAAAACTGTTTTTT. Its translation is CASSPGGVSEKLFF.

The chain is built from TRBV11-2 and TRBJ1-3, with D tentatively TRBD1 (6 bases). V was shortened by 3 bases and J by 4 bases, with 10 bases between the two germline ends. Germline values: CDR1 SGHAT, CDR2 FQNNGV. The CDR3 covers 14 residues. This CDR3 is CASSFRGAGNTIYF. CDR3 bases: TGTGCCAGCAGCTTTCGGGGGGCCGGAAACACCATATATTTT.

V usage is TRBV19 and J usage is TRBJ2-2; D unclear. Per the germline V gene, CDR1 is LNHDA and CDR2 is SQIVND (reference sequence). Trimming left V 3 bases short and J 5 bases short, with 7 bases between. This CDR3 region has 13 residues. The CDR3 loop is CASSISWTGELFF. The CDR3 DNA is TGTGCCAGTAGTATCAGTTGGACCGGGGAGCTGTTTTTT.

This clone is a singleton in its sample. The chain's CDR3 is CASSYSRPYNEQFF. CDR3 sequence (DNA): TGTGCCAGCAGTTACTCGCGACCGTACAATGAGCAGTTCTTC. This chain links TRBV6-5 with TRBJ2-1; unclear D gene. Germline lookup yields CDR1 MNHEY and CDR2 SVGAGI. The CDR3 covers 14 residues. Trimming stripped 0 bases from V and 4 bases from J, with 7 bases between.

The gene calls are TRBV29-1 and TRBJ2-1; D gene ambiguous. Germline V CDR1 and CDR2: SQVTM, ANQGSEA. CDR3 length: 11 residues. The V end lost 7 bases, the J end lost 7 bases, and 11 bases lay between the germline ends. CDR3 in amino acids: CSGRLGNEQFF. The CDR3 DNA reads TGCAGCGGAAGACTGGGGAATGAGCAGTTCTTC.

The gene calls are TRBV5-1 and TRBJ2-2, with a tentative D call TRBD2 (5 bases). The V and J ends lost 4 bases and 5 bases respectively, with 15 bases between them. CDR1 and CDR2 (germline): SGHRS, YFSETQ. This CDR3 region has 15 residues. The CDR3 DNA reads as TGCGCCAGCAGCACACCGGGGAACGGGACCGGGGAGCTGTTTTTT. Its protein is CASSTPGNGTGELFF.

This chain connects TRBV20-1 to TRBJ2-7, with D hard to call. Germline CDR1 reads DFQATT; CDR2 reads SNEGSKA (reference sequence). V was cut by 3 bases and J by 2 bases, with 14 bases left in between. The CDR3 extends over 14 amino acids. The CDR3 protein is CSASFTVSPYEQYF. For the CDR3, the DNA is TGCAGTGCTAGTTTCACAGTAAGCCCCTACGAGCAGTACTTC.

For this clone: One junction end does not reproduce the germline sequence, and a read error may be involved. The rearrangement links TRBV5-6 to TRBJ1-3, with a possible D match to TRBD1 (5 bases). Germline CDR1 is SGHDT and CDR2 is YYEEEE. This CDR3 is built from 13 residues. The CDR3 region is CASSRGSENTIYF. The CDR3 DNA sequence: TGTGCCAGCAGCAGGGGTTCTGAAAACACCATATATTTT.

This chain uses TRBV29-1 with TRBJ2-3; a possible D gene is TRBD1 (6 bases). Germline V gene sequence: CDR1 SQVTM, CDR2 ANQGSEA. This CDR3 comprises 15 residues. V was cut by 5 bases and J by 0 bases, with 15 bases left in between. The CDR3 loop reads CSVTLQGASTDTQYF. In nucleotides, the CDR3 is TGCAGCGTTACATTACAGGGCGCCAGCACAGATACGCAGTATTTT.

The rearrangement uses TRBV7-3 and TRBJ2-1; 9 nucleotides agree with TRBD2. The V and J ends lost 5 bases and 2 bases, in that order; junction bases with no gene match: 7. The germline V gene encodes CDR1 SGHTA and CDR2 FQGTGA. CDR3 size: 16 residues. The CDR3 sequence is CASSLDSGRAYNEQFF. CDR3 DNA sequence: TGTGCCAGCAGCCTCGATAGCGGGAGAGCCTACAATGAGCAGTTCTTC.

The rearrangement links TRBV28 to TRBJ1-4; 9 bases agree with TRBD1. The junction had 9 bases not matched to a gene; V was cut back by 5 bases and J by 8 bases. CDR3 size: 15 residues. Germline CDR1 reads MDHEN; CDR2 reads SYDVKM. The CDR3 nucleotides are TGTGCCAGCAGTACCCGACAGGGGGTGAGGGAAAAACTGTTTTTT. This encodes CASSTRQGVREKLFF.

In DNA form, the CDR3 reads TGTGCCAGCAGCTTGGTGGGGAGAAGTGGAAACACCATATATTTT. Its translation is CASSLVGRSGNTIYF. This chain links TRBV5-6 with TRBJ1-3, with unresolved D. V gave up 0 bases and J gave up 3 bases, with 10 bases separating them. The CDR3 runs 15 residues. The V gene's germline CDR1 is SGHDT and CDR2 YYEEEE.

The chain links TRBV6-5 to TRBJ2-7; no firm D call. Trimming took 7 bases from V and 6 from J, leaving 16 bases between them. The CDR3 contains 13 residues. From germline, CDR1 is MNHEY and CDR2 SVGAGI. CDR3 DNA sequence: TGTGCCAGCACTAACTCCCACCAAGGCGAGCAGTACTTC. Translating it yields CASTNSHQGEQYF.

V is TRBV2 and J is TRBJ1-5; 7 positions match TRBD1. The CDR3 spans 13 residues. CDR1 is SNHLY, CDR2 FYNNEI, per germline. Germline trimming cut 5 bases from V and 7 bases from J; bases unmatched to any gene: 5. DNA of the CDR3: TGTGCCAGCAGTCCCCAGGGGGGACAGCCCCAGCATTTT. Translated: CASSPQGGQPQHF.

The chain carries TRBV9 and TRBJ2-3; D call uncertain. This CDR3 has 15 residues. Trimming stripped 3 bases from V and 2 bases from J, with 13 bases between. Germline CDR1 reads SGDLS; CDR2 reads YYNGEE. DNA of the CDR3: TGTGCCAGCAGCGCAGACGGCTACCCCACAGATACGCAGTATTTT. Translation: CASSADGYPTDTQYF.

A note on this clone: An end of the junction differs from the germline gene, which may be a read error. This chain links TRBV7-7 with TRBJ2-7; 12 bases are a match to TRBD2. Germline V gene lookup returns CDR1 SSHAT and CDR2 FNYEAQ (reference sequence). The CDR3 runs to 16 residues. The CDR3 bases are TGTGCTAGCAGCCCTGGGCCCCCTAGCGGGAGGGGCGAGCAGTACTTC. Translating gives CASSPGPPSGRGEQYF.

CDR3 bases: TGTGCCACCAGTGAGGGGAAGTCTAATTCACCCCTCCACTTT. Amino acids: CATSEGKSNSPLHF. This sequence joins TRBV24-1 and TRBJ1-6; D is uncertain. Trimming took off 4 bases at V and 6 bases at J, with 9 bases between the two ends. Germline V gene lookup returns CDR1 KGHDR and CDR2 SFDVKD. The CDR3 consists of 14 residues.

The genes are TRBV7-9 and TRBJ2-5; D is unresolved. Trimming shortened V by 8 bases and J by 5 bases, and 6 bases separated the two germline ends. CDR3 length: 10 residues. Germline loops: CDR1 SEHNR, CDR2 FQNEAQ (reference sequence). CDR3 loop: CASEEETQYF. The CDR3 DNA is TGTGCCAGCGAAGAGGAGACCCAGTACTTC.

V is TRBV9 and J is TRBJ1-5, with 11 bases aligning to TRBD1. The CDR3 is made up of 16 amino acids. The germline V gene encodes CDR1 SGDLS and CDR2 YYNGEE. Trimming cost V 3 bases and J 2 bases; bases outside gene matches: 4. CDR3 DNA sequence: TGTGCCAGCAGCGCGGGGACAGGGGGAGGCAATCAGCCCCAGCATTTT. This translates into CASSAGTGGGNQPQHF. The full variable domain, with the rest looked up from reference TRBV9 and TRBJ1-5, is DSGVTQTPKHLITATGQRVTLRCSPRSGDLSVYWYQQSLDQGLQFLIQYYNGEERAKGNILERFSAQQFPDLHSELNLSSLELGDSALYFCASSAGTGGGNQPQHFGDGTRLSIL.